This TCR beta chain was captured by sequencing in a study of cytomegalovirus exposure and HLA in healthy donors. Study-level information: It was reported in a later analysis that the same platform had been used for the 100 to 150 validation repertoires as for the 550 to 700 first-cohort repertoires.

The V gene end was trimmed by 7 bases and the J gene end by 7 bases; junction bases not matched to a gene: 12. Germline-derived CDR1 and CDR2 are MNHEY and SVGAGI. The CDR3 covers 15 residues. Whole-study findings and limits: The finding came from a later analysis; first-cohort TCR clusters tended to co-occur in the roughly 120 validation repertoires. A list of 150 to 200 TCR beta chains associated with cytomegalovirus was given.

Of note for this clone: Antigen specificity is unknown.

Repertoires were generated with immunoSEQ multiplex PCR, while TCRdb's copy carries only in-frame clones and drops some. The sample lists 20,000 to 25,000 clones, around 97% occurring once. The sequence was obtained from a man aged 25-40 years in good health and CMV-seropositive. Source material: PBMCs. V gene TRBV6-5 combines with J gene TRBJ2-2; 7 bases map to TRBD2. For the CDR3, the DNA is TGTGCCAGCATCACAGACAGACGCGGGGGCGGGGAGCTGTTTTTT. Translated, it gives CASITDRRGGGELFF.